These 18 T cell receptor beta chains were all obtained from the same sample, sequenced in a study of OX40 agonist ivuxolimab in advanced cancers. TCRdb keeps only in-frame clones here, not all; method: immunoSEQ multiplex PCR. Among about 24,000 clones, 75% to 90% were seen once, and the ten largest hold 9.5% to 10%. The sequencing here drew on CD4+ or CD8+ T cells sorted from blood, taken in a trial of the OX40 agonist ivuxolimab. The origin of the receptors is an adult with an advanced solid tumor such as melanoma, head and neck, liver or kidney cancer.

As DNA, the CDR3 is TGTGCCAGCAGCTTAGGCGCCAGCCTAGAGACCCAGTACTTC. Its protein product is CASSLGASLETQYF. This sequence joins TRBV7-6 and TRBJ2-5; D not certain. The CDR3 contains 14 residues. Trimming stripped 1 base from V and 4 bases from J, with 10 bases between. CDR1 SGHVS and CDR2 FNYEAQ come from the germline V gene.

The CDR3 coding sequence is TGTGCCAGCAGCTTAGACGGACAGGGGGCGGTCGATGAGCAGTTCTTC. Translation gives CASSLDGQGAVDEQFF. V usage is TRBV11-3 and J usage is TRBJ2-1; 11 bases are a match to TRBD1. CDR1 SGHNT and CDR2 YENEEA come from the germline V gene. The trim removed 0 bases at V and 8 bases at J, leaving 6 bases unmatched. The CDR3 covers 16 residues.

CDR3 sequence: CASSSRFGVPQETQYF. Here the CDR3 DNA reads TGTGCCAGCAGCTCTCGTTTCGGGGTCCCTCAAGAGACCCAGTACTTC. The J gene is TRBJ2-5, the V gene TRBV7-2; D may be TRBD2 (5 bases). V gave up 4 bases and J gave up 2 bases, with 17 bases separating them. The germline gives CDR1 SGHTA, CDR2 FQGNSA. CDR3 length: 16 amino acids.

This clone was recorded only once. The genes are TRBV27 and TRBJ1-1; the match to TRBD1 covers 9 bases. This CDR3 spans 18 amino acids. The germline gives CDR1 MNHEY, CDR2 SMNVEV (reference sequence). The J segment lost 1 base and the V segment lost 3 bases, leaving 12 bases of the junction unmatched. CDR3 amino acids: CASSFRLGQGYGNTEAFF. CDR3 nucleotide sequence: TGTGCCAGCAGTTTTCGGCTGGGACAGGGTTACGGGAACACTGAAGCTTTCTTT.

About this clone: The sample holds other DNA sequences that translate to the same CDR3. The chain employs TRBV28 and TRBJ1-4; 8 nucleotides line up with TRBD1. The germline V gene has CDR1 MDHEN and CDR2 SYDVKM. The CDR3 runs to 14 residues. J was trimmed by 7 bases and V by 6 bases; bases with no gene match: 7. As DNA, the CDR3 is TGTGCCAGCAGCCGCGGACAGGGACGTGAAAAACTGTTTTTT. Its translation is CASSRGQGREKLFF.

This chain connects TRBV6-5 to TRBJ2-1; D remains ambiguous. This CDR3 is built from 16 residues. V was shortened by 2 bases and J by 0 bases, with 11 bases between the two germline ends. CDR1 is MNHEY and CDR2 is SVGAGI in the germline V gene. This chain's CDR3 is CASSYLPTSSYNEQFF. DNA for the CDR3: TGTGCCAGCAGTTACCTTCCGACGAGCTCCTACAATGAGCAGTTCTTC.

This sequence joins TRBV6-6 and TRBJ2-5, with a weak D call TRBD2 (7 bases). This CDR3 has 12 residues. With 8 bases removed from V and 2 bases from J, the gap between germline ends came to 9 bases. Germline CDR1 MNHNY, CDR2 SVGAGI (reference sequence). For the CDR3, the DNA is TGTGCCAGCGGGGGGGCGCAAGAGACCCAGTACTTC. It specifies CASGGAQETQYF.

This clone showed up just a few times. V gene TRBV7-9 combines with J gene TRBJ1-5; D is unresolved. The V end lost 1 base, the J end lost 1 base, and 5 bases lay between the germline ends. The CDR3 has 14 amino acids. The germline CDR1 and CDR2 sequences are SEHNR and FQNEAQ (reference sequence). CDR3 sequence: CASSLEGSNQPQHF. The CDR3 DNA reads TGTGCCAGCAGCTTAGAGGGCAGCAATCAGCCCCAGCATTTT.

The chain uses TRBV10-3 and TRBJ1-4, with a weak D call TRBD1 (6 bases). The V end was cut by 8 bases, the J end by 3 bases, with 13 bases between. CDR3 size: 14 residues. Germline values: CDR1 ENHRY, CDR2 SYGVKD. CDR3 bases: TGTGCCATCCGGGGGGGGCCACCTAATGAAAAACTGTTTTTT. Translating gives CAIRGGPPNEKLFF.

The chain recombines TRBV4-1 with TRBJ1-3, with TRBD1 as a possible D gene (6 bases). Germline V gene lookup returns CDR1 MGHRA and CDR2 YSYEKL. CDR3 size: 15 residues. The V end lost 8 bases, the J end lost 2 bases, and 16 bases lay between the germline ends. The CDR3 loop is CASSPGHFTGNTIYF. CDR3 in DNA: TGCGCCAGCTCGCCGGGACACTTTACTGGAAACACCATATATTTT.

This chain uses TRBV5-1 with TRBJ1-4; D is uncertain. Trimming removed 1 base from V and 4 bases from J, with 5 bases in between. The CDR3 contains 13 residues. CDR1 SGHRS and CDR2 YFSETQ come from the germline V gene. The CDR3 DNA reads TGCGCCAGCAGCTTGAACGGTAATGAAAAACTGTTTTTT. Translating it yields CASSLNGNEKLFF.

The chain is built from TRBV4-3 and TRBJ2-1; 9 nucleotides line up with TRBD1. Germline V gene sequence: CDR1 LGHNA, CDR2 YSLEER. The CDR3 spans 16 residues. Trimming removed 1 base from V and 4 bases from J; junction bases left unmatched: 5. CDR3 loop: CASSQANGQGYNEQFF. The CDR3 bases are TGCGCCAGCAGCCAAGCGAACGGACAGGGGTACAATGAGCAGTTCTTC.

CDR3 sequence reads: CASSIANRYNEQFF. The CDR3 nucleotides read TGTGCCAGTAGTATAGCAAACAGATACAATGAGCAGTTCTTC. This rearrangement joins TRBV19 to TRBJ2-1; D call uncertain. This CDR3 contains 14 residues. V was pared by 1 base and J by 4 bases, with 8 bases between. Per germline, CDR1 LNHDA and CDR2 SQIVND (reference sequence). The full variable domain, its missing parts supplied by reference TRBV19 and TRBJ2-1, is DGGITQSPKYLFRKEGQNVTLSCEQNLNHDAMYWYRQDPGQGLRLIYYSQIVNDFQKGDIAEGYSVSREKKESFPLTVTSAQKNPTAFYLCASSIANRYNEQFFGPGTRLTVL.

Written as DNA, the CDR3 is TGCGCCAGCAGAGTGGGGATAGGACTAGGCTACGAGCAGTACTTC. It encodes CASRVGIGLGYEQYF. V gene TRBV4-1 combines with J gene TRBJ2-7, with 7 bases aligning to TRBD2. In germline, CDR1 is MGHRA, CDR2 YSYEKL. The CDR3 loop spans 15 amino acids. Losses at the gene ends were 6 bases for V and 3 bases for J; bases not matched to a gene: 11.

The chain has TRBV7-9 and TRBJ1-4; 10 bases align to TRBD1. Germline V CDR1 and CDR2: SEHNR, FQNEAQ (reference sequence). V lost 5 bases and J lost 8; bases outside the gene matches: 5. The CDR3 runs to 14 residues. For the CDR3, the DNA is TGTGCCAGCAGCCGCGGACAGGGGGAGGAAAAACTGTTTTTT. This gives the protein CASSRGQGEEKLFF.

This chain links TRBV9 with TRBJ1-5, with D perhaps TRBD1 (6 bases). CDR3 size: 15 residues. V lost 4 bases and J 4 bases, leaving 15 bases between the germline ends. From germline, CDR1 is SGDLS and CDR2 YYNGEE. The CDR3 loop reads CASSKRGNSNQPQHF. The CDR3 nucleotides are TGTGCCAGCAGCAAGAGGGGGAATTCAAATCAGCCCCAGCATTTT.

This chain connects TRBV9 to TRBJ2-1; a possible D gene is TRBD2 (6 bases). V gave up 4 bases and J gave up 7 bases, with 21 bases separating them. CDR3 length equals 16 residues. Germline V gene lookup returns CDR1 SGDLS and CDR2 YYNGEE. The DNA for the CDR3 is TGTGCCAGCAGCCCACAAATGGGGACTCTACTTAATGAGCAGTTCTTC. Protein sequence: CASSPQMGTLLNEQFF.

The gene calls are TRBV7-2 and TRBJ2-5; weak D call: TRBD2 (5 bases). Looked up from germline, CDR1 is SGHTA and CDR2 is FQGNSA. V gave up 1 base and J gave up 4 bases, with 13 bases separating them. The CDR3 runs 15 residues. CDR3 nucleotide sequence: TGTGCCAGCAGCTTAGTCGGCTTGGAGGCAGAGACCCAGTACTTC. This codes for CASSLVGLEAETQYF. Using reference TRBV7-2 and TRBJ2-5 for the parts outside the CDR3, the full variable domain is GAGVSQSPSNKVTEKGKDVELRCDPISGHTALYWYRQSLGQGLEFLIYFQGNSAPDKSGLPSDRFSAERTGGSVSTLTIQRTQQEDSAVYLCASSLVGLEAETQYFGPGTRLLVL.